The 2 T cell receptor beta chains presented below share a single source sample, sequenced in a study of cytomegalovirus exposure and HLA in healthy donors. The PCR ran on 60 Vbeta and 13 Jbeta primers. The repertoire was sequenced with immunoSEQ multiplex PCR; TCRdb's copy has only in-frame clones and lacks some. The sample includes 55,000 to 65,000 clones, 65% to 75% of them seen just once. The sequencing sample was made of PBMCs. These receptor sequences come from a man between 25 and 39 years old in good health and CMV-seropositive.

This clone is a singleton in its sample. This chain uses TRBV5-6 with TRBJ2-5, with D tentatively TRBD2 (5 bases). Trimming cost V 4 bases and J 10 bases, with 11 bases left between them. The CDR3 totals 11 residues. Germline V CDR1 and CDR2: SGHDT, YYEEEE. In DNA form, the CDR3 reads TGTGCCAGCAGCAACCTCGGGGACCAGTACTTC. Translation gives CASSNLGDQYF.

The chain has TRBV10-3 and TRBJ1-4; weak D call: TRBD1 (6 bases). The germline CDR1 and CDR2 sequences are ENHRY and SYGVKD. The CDR3 is 16 amino acids. The germline V and J ends were trimmed by 3 bases and 6 bases, with 17 bases remaining between them. DNA of the CDR3: TGTGCCATCAGTGAATCCCCCGACAGGTTGGATGAAAAACTGTTTTTT. Translation gives CAISESPDRLDEKLFF.